This TCR beta chain came from a study of cytomegalovirus exposure and HLA in healthy donors. On the study more broadly: From HLA-typed donors, an early data release held roughly 89 million unique TCRs. For the approximately 420 genotyped donors, 80% to 90% fell within the Caucasian-associated ancestry cluster.

The germline V and J ends were trimmed by 3 bases and 8 bases, with 8 bases remaining between them. The CDR3 consists of 12 residues. The germline V gene has CDR1 SGHTS and CDR2 YDEGEE. In regard to this clone: Antigen unknown.

With 60 Vbeta and 13 Jbeta primers, the PCR was carried out. TCRdb keeps only in-frame clones here, not all; method: immunoSEQ multiplex PCR. This table holds about 42,000 clones. Whole-study findings and limits: CMV serostatus alone was available as immune exposure information.

Material for sequencing was PBMCs. The receptor comes from a man younger than 45 in good health and CMV-seronegative. This chain joins TRBV5-8 and TRBJ1-4; no clear D gene. Here the CDR3 DNA reads TGTGCCAGCAGCTCTCCAGGCGAAAAACTGTTTTTT. Translation: CASSSPGEKLFF.